This T cell receptor (beta chain) comes out of a study of siplizumab effects on memory and regulatory T cells. Whole-study findings and limits: Whether proliferating Tregs in siplizumab cultures suppress was not functionally confirmed. Naive T cells seemed more diverse than memory cells and seemed major alloresponse contributors. Naive versus memory phenotype went unassigned for roughly 75-96% of proliferating CD4+ or CD8+ clones.

With regard to this clone: Its specificity is unknown.

The data were produced by immunoSEQ multiplex PCR, yet TCRdb's version contains in-frame clones alone and is incomplete. In the table there are some 70,000 clones, over 75% of which are singletons. Germline V gives CDR1 LNHDA, CDR2 SQIVND (reference sequence). This CDR3 spans 18 amino acids. The J segment lost 0 bases and the V segment lost 2 bases, leaving 9 bases of the junction unmatched. The material sequenced was Tregs sorted from blood. This chain links TRBV19 with TRBJ2-1; TRBD2 matches 8 bases. This clonotype was sampled from a human donor in good health. The CDR3 region is CASSIHGLAKGSYNEQFF. The DNA of the CDR3 is TGTGCCAGTAGTATACACGGACTAGCCAAAGGCTCCTACAATGAGCAGTTCTTC.